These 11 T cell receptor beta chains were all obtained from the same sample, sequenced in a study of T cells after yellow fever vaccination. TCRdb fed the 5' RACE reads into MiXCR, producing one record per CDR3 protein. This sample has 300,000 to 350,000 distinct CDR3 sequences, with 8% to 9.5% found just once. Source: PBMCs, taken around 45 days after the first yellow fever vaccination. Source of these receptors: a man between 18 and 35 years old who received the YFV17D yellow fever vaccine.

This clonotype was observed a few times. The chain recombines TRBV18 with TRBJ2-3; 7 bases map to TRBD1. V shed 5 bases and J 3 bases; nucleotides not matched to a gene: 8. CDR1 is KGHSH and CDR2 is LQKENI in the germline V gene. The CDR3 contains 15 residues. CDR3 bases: TGTGCCAGCTCATCGACAGGGATGATGACAGATACGCAGTATTTT. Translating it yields CASSSTGMMTDTQYF.

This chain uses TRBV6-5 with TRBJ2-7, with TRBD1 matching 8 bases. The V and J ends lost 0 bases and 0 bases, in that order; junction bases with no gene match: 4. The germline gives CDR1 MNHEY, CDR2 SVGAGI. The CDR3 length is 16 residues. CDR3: CASSYSRTGSSYEQYV. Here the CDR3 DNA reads TGTGCCAGCAGTTACTCCCGGACAGGGAGCTCCTACGAGCAGTACGTC.

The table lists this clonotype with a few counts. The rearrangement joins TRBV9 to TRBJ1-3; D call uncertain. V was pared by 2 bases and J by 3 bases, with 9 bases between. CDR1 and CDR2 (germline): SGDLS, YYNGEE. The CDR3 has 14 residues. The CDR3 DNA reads TGTGCCAGCAGCGTCACCGGGATTGGAAACACCATATATTTT. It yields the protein CASSVTGIGNTIYF.

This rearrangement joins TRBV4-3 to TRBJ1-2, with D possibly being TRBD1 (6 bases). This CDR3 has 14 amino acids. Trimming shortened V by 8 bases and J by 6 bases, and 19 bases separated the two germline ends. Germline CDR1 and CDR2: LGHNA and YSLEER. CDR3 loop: CASRRDTRSHGYTF. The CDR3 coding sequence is TGCGCCAGCCGCCGGGACACACGCTCTCATGGCTACACCTTC.

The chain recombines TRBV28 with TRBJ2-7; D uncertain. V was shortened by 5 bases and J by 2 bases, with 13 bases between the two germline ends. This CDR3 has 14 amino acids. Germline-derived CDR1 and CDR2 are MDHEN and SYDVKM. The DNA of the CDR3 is TGTGCCAGCAGTGCCCCTCCTTTACCCTACGAGCAGTACGTC. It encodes CASSAPPLPYEQYV.

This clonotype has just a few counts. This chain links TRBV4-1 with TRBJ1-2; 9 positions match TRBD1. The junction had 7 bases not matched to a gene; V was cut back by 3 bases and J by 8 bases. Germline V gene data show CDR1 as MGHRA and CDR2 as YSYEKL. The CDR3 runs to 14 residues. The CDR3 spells CASSQGQGVGGYTF. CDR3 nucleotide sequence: TGCGCCAGCAGCCAGGGACAGGGAGTAGGCGGCTACACCTTC.

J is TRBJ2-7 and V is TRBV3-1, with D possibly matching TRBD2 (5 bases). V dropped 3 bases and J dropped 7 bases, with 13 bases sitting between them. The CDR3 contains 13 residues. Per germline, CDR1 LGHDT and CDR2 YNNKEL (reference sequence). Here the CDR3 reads CASSQAGLEEQYF. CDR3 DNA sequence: TGTGCCAGCAGCCAGGCGGGCTTAGAGGAGCAGTACTTC.

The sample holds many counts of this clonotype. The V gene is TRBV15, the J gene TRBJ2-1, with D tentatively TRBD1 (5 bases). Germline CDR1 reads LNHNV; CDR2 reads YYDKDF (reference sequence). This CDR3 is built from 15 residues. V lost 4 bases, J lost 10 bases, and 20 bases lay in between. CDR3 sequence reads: CATSTSKSSGKEQFF. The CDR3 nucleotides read TGTGCCACCAGCACGTCAAAATCGTCAGGGAAGGAGCAGTTCTTC. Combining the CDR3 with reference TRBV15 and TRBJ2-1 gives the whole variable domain DAMVIQNPRYQVTQFGKPVTLSCSQTLNHNVMYWYQQKSSQAPKLLFHYYDKDFNNEADTPDNFQSRRPNTSFCFLDIRSPGLGDTAMYLCATSTSKSSGKEQFFGPGTRLTVL.

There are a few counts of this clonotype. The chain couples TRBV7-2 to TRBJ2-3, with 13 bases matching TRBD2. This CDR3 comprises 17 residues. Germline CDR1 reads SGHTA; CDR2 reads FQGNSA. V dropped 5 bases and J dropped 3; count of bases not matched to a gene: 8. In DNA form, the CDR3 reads TGTGCCAGCAGCACCAGACTAGCGGGGGGCATTACAGATACGCAGTATTTT. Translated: CASSTRLAGGITDTQYF.

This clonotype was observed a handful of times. CDR3 nucleotides: TGTGCCAGCAGCCCCCCGGTGTTTAAGTCAACACGGAACACCGGGGAGCTGTTTTTT. Translating it yields CASSPPVFKSTRNTGELFF. This sequence joins TRBV11-1 and TRBJ2-2, with D hard to call. This CDR3 is 19 amino acids long. The V end lost 5 bases, the J end lost 1 base, and 23 bases lay between the germline ends. Germline CDR1 and CDR2: SGHAT and FQDESV (reference sequence).

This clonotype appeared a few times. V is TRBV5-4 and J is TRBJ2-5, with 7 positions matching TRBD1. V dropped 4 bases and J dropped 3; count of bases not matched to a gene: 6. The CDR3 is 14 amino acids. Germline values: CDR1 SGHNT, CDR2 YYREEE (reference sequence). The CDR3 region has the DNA TGTGCCAGCAGCCTGGGACAGAAAGAAGAGACCCAGTACTTC. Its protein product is CASSLGQKEETQYF. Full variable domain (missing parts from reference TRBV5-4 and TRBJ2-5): ETGVTQSPTHLIKTRGQQVTLRCSSQSGHNTVSWYQQALGQGPQFIFQYYREEENGRGNFPPRFSGLQFPNYSSELNVNALELDDSALYLCASSLGQKEETQYFGPGTRLLVL.